Below, 24 T cell receptor beta chains from the same sample are listed, as sequenced in a study of blood T cell repertoires in COVID-19. Profiled with immunoSEQ multiplex PCR; TCRdb holds only in-frame clones, not every one. The table shows a few hundred thousand clones, with approximately 88% occurring only once. Sequencing input: PBMCs or T cells enriched from blood (not recorded which). These receptors originate from a woman younger than 45 who had recovered from COVID-19.

This chain links TRBV6-5 with TRBJ1-5; no reliable D call. CDR1 is MNHEY and CDR2 is SVGAGI in the germline V gene. The CDR3 sequence is 13 residues long. The V end lost 2 bases, the J end lost 7 bases, and 9 bases lay between the germline ends. In DNA form, the CDR3 reads TGTGCCAGCAGTTACGGGAGGGAACAGCCCCAGCATTTT. This sequence encodes CASSYGREQPQHF.

The chain couples TRBV28 to TRBJ2-7; TRBD2 might be the D (6 bases). Germline V CDR1 and CDR2: MDHEN, SYDVKM. Trimming stripped 1 base from V and 1 base from J, with 8 bases between. The CDR3 is 14 residues long. The CDR3 DNA sequence: TGTGCCAGCAGTTTATACGGGGGATCCTACGAGCAGTACTTC. Protein: CASSLYGGSYEQYF. The variable domain in full, with the rest retrieved from reference TRBV28 and TRBJ2-7, is DVKVTQSSRYLVKRTGEKVFLECVQDMDHENMFWYRQDPGLGLRLIYFSYDVKMKEKGDIPEGYSVSREKKERFSLILESASTNQTSMYLCASSLYGGSYEQYFGPGTRLTVT.

The chain uses TRBV7-9 and TRBJ2-3; maybe TRBD1 (6 bases). Germline V gene sequence: CDR1 SEHNR, CDR2 FQNEAQ (reference sequence). The CDR3 has 15 residues. Trimming pared 1 base from V and 2 bases from J, leaving 10 bases between. The CDR3 is CASSLGGRITDTQYF. CDR3 sequence (DNA): TGTGCCAGCAGCTTAGGGGGGCGGATCACAGATACGCAGTATTTT.

The chain carries TRBV19 and TRBJ1-4; 7 bases fit TRBD1. CDR1 is LNHDA and CDR2 is SQIVND in the germline V gene (reference sequence). CDR3 length: 11 amino acids. J gave up 13 bases and V 8 bases, and 7 bases lay outside the gene matches. CDR3 sequence (DNA): TGTGCCAGTCGGGACAGCCGGAGACTGTTTTTT. Amino acids: CASRDSRRLFF.

The V and J genes are TRBV4-1 and TRBJ2-1; unclear D gene. Trimming left V 6 bases short and J 4 bases short, with 19 bases between. The germline CDR1 and CDR2 sequences are MGHRA and YSYEKL. CDR3 length: 16 residues. CDR3 protein: CASRLGLTVAYNEQFF. CDR3 DNA sequence: TGCGCCAGCAGGCTAGGCCTAACGGTGGCTTACAATGAGCAGTTCTTC.

This clone was seen a handful of times. The genes are TRBV7-3 and TRBJ2-2, with D possibly TRBD2 on 6 matching bases. V lost 5 bases and J 4 bases, leaving 11 bases between the germline ends. Germline loops: CDR1 SGHTA, CDR2 FQGTGA. The CDR3 is made up of 14 amino acids. The CDR3 coding sequence is TGTGCCAGCAGCCCCGGGACTTTCACCGGGGAGCTGTTTTTT. Its protein product is CASSPGTFTGELFF.

The CDR3 nucleotides are TGCGCCAGCAGTGTGGGGATAGCGGGGGTCGGGGAGACCCAGTACTTC. It encodes CASSVGIAGVGETQYF. The J gene is TRBJ2-5, the V gene TRBV10-1, with 9 nucleotides matching TRBD2. Trimming removed 4 bases from V and 5 bases from J; junction bases left unmatched: 11. The germline V gene has CDR1 WNHNN and CDR2 SYGVQD (reference sequence). The CDR3 length is 16 residues.

The rearrangement joins TRBV9 to TRBJ1-3; 9 positions match TRBD1. J gave up 4 bases and V 1 base, and 3 bases lay outside the gene matches. This CDR3 is 15 amino acids long. From germline, CDR1 is SGDLS and CDR2 YYNGEE. CDR3 coding DNA: TGTGCCAGCAGCGTAATTGGGACAGGGGGAAACACCATATATTTT. Its protein is CASSVIGTGGNTIYF. Drawing the rest from reference TRBV9 and TRBJ1-3, the complete variable domain is DSGVTQTPKHLITATGQRVTLRCSPRSGDLSVYWYQQSLDQGLQFLIQYYNGEERAKGNILERFSAQQFPDLHSELNLSSLELGDSALYFCASSVIGTGGNTIYFGEGSWLTVV.

This clone was seen only a few times. This chain uses TRBV6-1 with TRBJ1-4; D gene unclear. CDR1 and CDR2 (germline): MNHNS, SASEGT. Trimming removed 3 bases from V and 0 bases from J, with 14 bases in between. The CDR3 sequence is 17 residues long. The CDR3 reads CASSEGSDFPTNEKLFF. CDR3 DNA sequence: TGTGCCAGCAGTGAGGGGTCGGACTTTCCAACTAATGAAAAACTGTTTTTT.

The chain recombines TRBV3-1 (or the pseudogene TRBV3-2) with TRBJ1-3; D ambiguous. Per the germline V gene, CDR1 is LGHDT and CDR2 is YNNKEL (reference sequence). Deletions cut 0 bases from V and 0 bases from J, with 12 bases between. The CDR3 contains 17 residues. The CDR3 is CASSQDMIRFSGNTIYF. In DNA form, the CDR3 reads TGTGCCAGCAGCCAAGATATGATCCGGTTCTCTGGAAACACCATATATTTT.

This chain connects TRBV9 to TRBJ2-2; 7 bases match TRBD2. The CDR3 spans 14 residues. Trimming removed 2 bases from V and 4 bases from J; junction bases left unmatched: 2. CDR1 and CDR2 (germline): SGDLS, YYNGEE. The CDR3, as DNA: TGTGCCAGCAGCGTGGGAGGGCTCACCGGGGAGCTGTTTTTT. Translation: CASSVGGLTGELFF.

The chain uses TRBV7-2 and TRBJ2-1, with 11 bases lining up with TRBD2. Trimming cost V 2 bases and J 10 bases; bases outside gene matches: 7. Germline V CDR1 and CDR2: SGHTA, FQGNSA. CDR3 length equals 15 residues. In nucleotides, the CDR3 is TGTGCCAGCAGCTTAAGTAGCGGGGGGGCTGGGGAGCAGTTCTTC. This sequence encodes CASSLSSGGAGEQFF. Supplemented by reference TRBV7-2 and TRBJ2-1, the full variable domain reads GAGVSQSPSNKVTEKGKDVELRCDPISGHTALYWYRQSLGQGLEFLIYFQGNSAPDKSGLPSDRFSAERTGGSVSTLTIQRTQQEDSAVYLCASSLSSGGAGEQFFGPGTRLTVL.

This CDR3 is CASSGGRSYEQYF. The CDR3 region has the DNA TGTGCCAGCAGCGGGGGCCGCTCCTACGAGCAGTACTTC. The chain is built from TRBV9 and TRBJ2-7; possible D gene TRBD1, 5 bases. V shed 3 bases and J shed 0 bases, with 7 bases lying between them. The CDR3 consists of 13 residues. CDR1 is SGDLS, CDR2 YYNGEE, per germline.

V is TRBV28 and J is TRBJ1-1; tentative D call: TRBD1 (6 bases). Germline loops: CDR1 MDHEN, CDR2 SYDVKM. Trimming left V 7 bases short and J 5 bases short, with 14 bases between. This CDR3 region has 13 residues. The CDR3 is CASTIGGGTEAFF. In DNA, the CDR3 is TGTGCCAGCACCATAGGGGGAGGGACTGAAGCTTTCTTT.

The chain links TRBV5-1 to TRBJ2-7, with D possibly being TRBD1 (5 bases). Germline V CDR1 and CDR2: SGHRS, YFSETQ. V dropped 0 bases and J dropped 2 bases, with 12 bases sitting between them. The CDR3 length is 15 residues. The chain's CDR3 is CASSLASTATYEQYF. The CDR3 DNA reads as TGCGCCAGCAGCTTGGCTTCGACAGCGACCTACGAGCAGTACTTC.

The V call is TRBV27, the J call TRBJ1-4, with D maybe TRBD1 (5 bases). Germline V gene lookup returns CDR1 MNHEY and CDR2 SMNVEV (reference sequence). There are 17 residues in the CDR3. V gave up 2 bases and J gave up 3 bases, with 16 bases separating them. The CDR3 is CASSLQSIDSPNEKLFF. CDR3 DNA sequence: TGTGCCAGCAGTTTACAGTCGATTGACAGTCCTAATGAAAAACTGTTTTTT. The whole variable domain, remainder taken from reference TRBV27 and TRBJ1-4, is EAQVTQNPRYLITVTGKKLTVTCSQNMNHEYMSWYRQDPGLGLRQIYYSMNVEVTDKGDVPEGYKVSRKEKRNFPLILESPSPNQTSLYFCASSLQSIDSPNEKLFFGSGTQLSVL.

The V gene is TRBV6-2 or TRBV6-3, the J gene TRBJ2-5; D might be TRBD1 (5 bases). Germline V gene data show CDR1 as MNHEY and CDR2 as SVGEGT. This CDR3 has 17 amino acids. Trimming took off 0 bases at V and 5 bases at J, with 19 bases between the two ends. In DNA form, the CDR3 reads TGTGCCAGCAGTTACTCTGTTAATAGGGGTTTAGTGGAGACCCAGTACTTC. This encodes CASSYSVNRGLVETQYF.

CDR3 amino acids: CAWSATTGNTQYF. CDR3 DNA: TGTGCCTGGAGTGCAACGACAGGGAATACGCAGTATTTT. J is TRBJ2-3 and V is TRBV30; 7 bases agree with TRBD1. The CDR3 loop spans 13 amino acids. Germline V gives CDR1 GTSNPN, CDR2 SVGIG (reference sequence). Trimming took 1 base from V and 7 from J; bases not matched to a gene: 5. Drawing the rest from reference TRBV30 and TRBJ2-3, the complete variable domain is SQTIHQWPATLVQPVGSPLSLECTVEGTSNPNLYWYRQAAGRGLQLLFYSVGIGQISSEVPQNLSASRPQDRQFILSSKKLLLSDSGFYLCAWSATTGNTQYFGPGTRLTVL.

This chain joins TRBV5-4 and TRBJ1-4; D unclear. The CDR3 loop spans 15 amino acids. V shed 3 bases and J shed 4 bases, with 13 bases lying between them. The germline V gene encodes CDR1 SGHNT and CDR2 YYREEE (reference sequence). The CDR3 nucleotides read TGTGCCAGCAGCTCCTCGCGGGCCGGTAATGAAAAACTGTTTTTT. This gives the protein CASSSSRAGNEKLFF.

This rearrangement joins TRBV7-9 to TRBJ1-1, with D hard to call. Between the trimmed V and J ends, which lost 0 bases and 12 bases, there was a span of 11 bases. Per germline, CDR1 SEHNR and CDR2 FQNEAQ (reference sequence). This CDR3 is 12 amino acids long. The CDR3 region is CASSLAEPQPFF. CDR3 sequence (DNA): TGTGCCAGCAGCTTAGCTGAGCCCCAACCTTTCTTT. The whole variable domain, remainder taken from reference TRBV7-9 and TRBJ1-1, is DTGVSQNPRHKITKRGQNVTFRCDPISEHNRLYWYRQTLGQGPEFLTYFQNEAQLEKSRLLSDRFSAERPKGSFSTLEIQRTEQGDSAMYLCASSLAEPQPFFGQGTRLTVV.

This chain joins TRBV6-2 or TRBV6-3 and TRBJ2-7, with unresolved D. The germline CDR1 and CDR2 sequences are MNHEY and SVGEGT. CDR3 length: 12 amino acids. The V end lost 6 bases, the J end lost 3 bases, and 9 bases lay between the germline ends. CDR3 sequence: CASSPALYEQYF. CDR3 DNA: TGTGCCAGCAGCCCGGCTCTCTACGAGCAGTACTTC.

The V and J genes are TRBV9 and TRBJ1-1, with 8 bases that match TRBD1. CDR3 length equals 15 residues. Looked up from germline, CDR1 is SGDLS and CDR2 is YYNGEE. The V gene end was trimmed by 2 bases and the J gene end by 1 base; junction bases not matched to a gene: 4. This chain's CDR3 is CASSVMDRENTEAFF. Written as DNA, the CDR3 is TGTGCCAGCAGCGTGATGGACAGGGAGAACACTGAAGCTTTCTTT. The complete variable domain, with remaining parts taken from reference TRBV9 and TRBJ1-1, reads DSGVTQTPKHLITATGQRVTLRCSPRSGDLSVYWYQQSLDQGLQFLIQYYNGEERAKGNILERFSAQQFPDLHSELNLSSLELGDSALYFCASSVMDRENTEAFFGQGTRLTVV.

This sequence joins TRBV9 and TRBJ1-2, with a tentative D call TRBD1 (5 bases). Germline V lookup: CDR1 SGDLS, CDR2 YYNGEE. V lost 4 bases and J lost 0, with 19 bases in between. This CDR3 contains 17 residues. The CDR3 here is CASSPRPAREANYGYTF. CDR3 nucleotides: TGTGCCAGCAGCCCGAGGCCAGCCAGGGAGGCTAACTATGGCTACACCTTC.

The J gene is TRBJ1-1, the V gene TRBV7-3, with D perhaps TRBD1 (5 bases). CDR3 length equals 16 residues. Per the germline V gene, CDR1 is SGHTA and CDR2 is FQGTGA. V was trimmed by 5 bases and J by 1 base, leaving 17 bases between them. CDR3 nucleotide sequence: TGTGCCAGCAGCCCAACGACAGCTTTTGCGAACACTGAAGCTTTCTTT. Amino acids: CASSPTTAFANTEAFF.